This entry lists 32 T cell receptor beta chains sequenced from one sample in a study of preoperative IRX-2 immunotherapy in early breast cancer. Clones were sequenced by immunoSEQ multiplex PCR, and TCRdb holds only the in-frame ones, with some missing. The sample lists 11,000 or so clones, 80% occurring once. The treatment denotes: preoperative locoregional IRX-2 cytokine immunotherapy. The sequences come from lymph node tissue, collected before IRX-2 immunotherapy. Receptor source: a human donor with breast cancer.

The chain joins TRBV30 to TRBJ1-5; D unclear. This CDR3 is 13 amino acids long. Trimming removed 5 bases at V and 0 bases at J, with 8 bases between. The germline CDR1 and CDR2 sequences are GTSNPN and SVGIG (reference sequence). The CDR3 sequence is CAWEGGSNQPQHF. As DNA, the CDR3 is TGTGCCTGGGAGGGAGGTAGCAATCAGCCCCAGCATTTT.

This clone was seen a few times. J is TRBJ1-2 and V is TRBV6-8; 7 bases are a match to TRBD1. V trimming: 5 bases; J trimming: 8 bases; junction bases outside the gene matches: 14. The CDR3 is 15 residues long. The germline V gene encodes CDR1 MNHGY and CDR2 SAAAGT. The CDR3 here is CASSLSGTAIQGYTF. The CDR3 DNA reads TGTGCCAGCAGTCTATCTGGGACAGCCATTCAAGGCTACACCTTC.

J is TRBJ2-5 and V is TRBV11-3; 8 nucleotides agree with TRBD1. Germline CDR1 is SGHNT and CDR2 is YENEEA. The CDR3 consists of 16 residues. Trimming took 3 bases from V and 0 from J; bases not matched to a gene: 6. The CDR3 DNA sequence: TGTGCCAGCAGCTTGCAGGGGGCGGTATACCAAGAGACCCAGTACTTC. As protein: CASSLQGAVYQETQYF.

This chain joins TRBV7-1 and TRBJ2-3, with D possibly TRBD2 on 5 matching bases. TRBV7-1 is reported as an ORF; its role is uncertain. V was clipped by 4 bases and J by 1 base, with 15 bases between them. The CDR3 length is 16 residues. The CDR3 DNA reads TGTGCCAGCAGCTTGTTCTCGGGGTTCGGCACAGATACGCAGTATTTT. This encodes CASSLFSGFGTDTQYF.

The chain joins TRBV6-8 to TRBJ2-7; 9 nucleotides agree with TRBD2. The V gene end was trimmed by 7 bases and the J gene end by 5 bases; junction bases not matched to a gene: 9. The CDR3 contains 14 residues. CDR1 and CDR2 (germline): MNHGY, SAAAGT. DNA of the CDR3: TGTGCCAGCAATTCAGCGGGAGGCGTCCACGAGCAGTACTTC. The encoded protein is CASNSAGGVHEQYF.

V usage is TRBV28 and J usage is TRBJ1-2; D possibly corresponds to TRBD1 (6 bases). The germline V gene encodes CDR1 MDHEN and CDR2 SYDVKM. The CDR3 loop spans 16 amino acids. V lost 3 bases and J lost 0, with 14 bases in between. The CDR3 sequence is CASSLMTGTSNYGYTF. CDR3 bases: TGTGCCAGCAGTTTGATGACAGGAACTTCTAACTATGGCTACACCTTC.

J is TRBJ2-1 and V is TRBV7-1; 9 bases agree with TRBD2. TRBV7-1 is assigned to the ORF class and has an uncertain function. The CDR3 totals 18 residues. V gave up 4 bases and J gave up 7 bases; unmatched junction bases: 17. The CDR3 DNA is TGTGCCAGCAGCTTGGCCTGGGCTAGCGGGACCATAATGAATGAGCAGTTCTTC. It yields the protein CASSLAWASGTIMNEQFF.

V is TRBV6-8 and J is TRBJ1-2; perhaps TRBD1 as D (5 bases). CDR3 length: 15 amino acids. Germline CDR1 MNHGY, CDR2 SAAAGT. V was trimmed by 7 bases and J by 0 bases, leaving 15 bases between them. CDR3: CASKKPGPSNYGYTF. DNA for the CDR3: TGTGCCAGCAAAAAGCCGGGGCCTTCTAACTATGGCTACACCTTC.

This sequence joins TRBV10-1 and TRBJ1-1, with D tentatively TRBD1 (5 bases). CDR1 and CDR2 from the germline V gene are WNHNN and SYGVQD (reference sequence). The CDR3 is 14 amino acids. V lost 0 bases and J 1 base, leaving 6 bases between the germline ends. CDR3 amino acids: CASSESGGNTEAFF. The CDR3 DNA is TGCGCCAGCAGTGAGTCCGGGGGGAACACTGAAGCTTTCTTT.

This sequence joins TRBV18 and TRBJ2-7; D remains ambiguous. CDR3 length: 12 residues. The V gene lost 2 bases and the J gene lost 2 bases, with 4 bases spanning the gap. Germline V lookup: CDR1 KGHSH, CDR2 LQKENI. Written as DNA, the CDR3 is TGTGCCAGCTCACCAGTAACCTACGAGCAGTACTTC. It yields the protein CASSPVTYEQYF.

The CDR3 region has the DNA TGTGCCAGTAGTCTCGGACCCGAATTGAACACTGAAGCTTTCTTT. This translates into CASSLGPELNTEAFF. The chain recombines TRBV19 with TRBJ1-1; D not certain. The CDR3 consists of 15 residues. Trimming shortened V by 5 bases and J by 0 bases, and 13 bases separated the two germline ends. Germline CDR1 reads LNHDA; CDR2 reads SQIVND (reference sequence).

This clone came up a few times. The genes are TRBV11-3 and TRBJ2-4; D gene ambiguous. The germline V and J ends were trimmed by 3 bases and 1 base, with 16 bases remaining between them. Germline V CDR1 and CDR2: SGHNT, YENEEA. This CDR3 has 17 amino acids. In nucleotides, the CDR3 is TGTGCCAGCAGCTTCGGTTCCGGGTCCGGGGCCAAAAACATTCAGTACTTC. Translated, it gives CASSFGSGSGAKNIQYF. The full variable domain, with the rest looked up from reference TRBV11-3 and TRBJ2-4, is EAGVVQSPRYKIIEKKQPVAFWCNPISGHNTLYWYLQNLGQGPELLIRYENEEAVDDSQLPKDRFSAERLKGVDSTLKIQPAELGDSAVYLCASSFGSGSGAKNIQYFGAGTRLSVL.

The rearrangement uses TRBV11-3 and TRBJ2-1; no clear D gene. With 4 bases removed from V and 4 bases from J, the gap between germline ends came to 11 bases. The CDR3 totals 14 residues. Germline-derived CDR1 and CDR2 are SGHNT and YENEEA. CDR3 DNA: TGTGCCAGCAGCTCCCTCCCGGCTTACAATGAGCAGTTCTTC. It yields the protein CASSSLPAYNEQFF.

The chain recombines TRBV11-3 with TRBJ2-2, with 8 bases aligning to TRBD2. The ends lost 5 bases at V and 1 base at J; junction bases unmatched: 3. The V gene's germline CDR1 is SGHNT and CDR2 YENEEA. The CDR3 consists of 15 residues. Here the CDR3 DNA reads TGTGCCAGCAGCGGGGGACTAGTGAACACCGGGGAGCTGTTTTTT. It yields the protein CASSGGLVNTGELFF.

This sequence joins TRBV7-1 and TRBJ1-2; D gene unclear. TRBV7-1 counts as an open reading frame of uncertain function. The length of the CDR3 is 13 residues. The CDR3 loop reads CATPPGDSYGYTF. CDR3 bases: TGTGCAACCCCCCCGGGTGACTCCTATGGCTACACCTTC.

The CDR3 protein is CASSYSPTNYGYTF. In nucleotides, the CDR3 is TGTGCCAGCAGTTACTCGCCGACTAACTATGGCTACACCTTC. This rearrangement joins TRBV6-8 to TRBJ1-2; D gene ambiguous. The CDR3 runs to 14 residues. Germline CDR1 is MNHGY and CDR2 is SAAAGT. With 0 bases removed from V and 0 bases from J, the gap between germline ends came to 5 bases.

The chain recombines TRBV7-8 with TRBJ1-1; no reliable D call. The CDR3 consists of 13 residues. Germline loops: CDR1 SGHVS, CDR2 FQNEAQ. V dropped 5 bases and J dropped 4 bases, with 11 bases sitting between them. CDR3 DNA sequence: TGTGCCAGCAGCACGTACAAAGGCACTGAAGCTTTCTTT. Its translation: CASSTYKGTEAFF.

V and J are TRBV7-6 and TRBJ2-3; the D is unclear. The V end lost 5 bases, the J end lost 0 bases, and 12 bases lay between the germline ends. Germline CDR1 reads SGHVS; CDR2 reads FNYEAQ. The CDR3 is 15 residues long. The CDR3 DNA reads as TGTGCCAGCAGCCGATTTTCAACGAGCACAGATACGCAGTATTTT. It codes for CASSRFSTSTDTQYF.

The count of this clone is one. V gene TRBV6-8 combines with J gene TRBJ2-5, with TRBD2 matching 9 bases. Germline trimming cut 5 bases from V and 4 bases from J; bases unmatched to any gene: 11. CDR3 length equals 16 residues. Germline CDR1 MNHGY, CDR2 SAAAGT. DNA for the CDR3: TGTGCCAGCAGTCCAGGACTAGCGAACTTCCTAGAGACCCAGTACTTC. Protein sequence: CASSPGLANFLETQYF.

V usage is TRBV6-8 and J usage is TRBJ2-7; D not certain. Trimming left V 2 bases short and J 4 bases short, with 9 bases between. Germline V gene data show CDR1 as MNHGY and CDR2 as SAAAGT. CDR3 length: 13 amino acids. The CDR3 protein is CASSYGLQYEQYF. CDR3 sequence (DNA): TGTGCCAGCAGTTACGGTTTACAGTACGAGCAGTACTTC.

This chain links TRBV11-3 with TRBJ2-7; 7 nucleotides align to TRBD2. The CDR3 has 16 residues. The trim removed 1 base at V and 3 bases at J, leaving 9 bases unmatched. Germline lookup yields CDR1 SGHNT and CDR2 YENEEA. CDR3 sequence: CASSLGLAALHYEQYF. The CDR3 DNA follows: TGTGCCAGCAGCTTAGGTCTAGCGGCTCTTCACTACGAGCAGTACTTC. Filled out from reference TRBV11-3 and TRBJ2-7, the complete variable domain reads EAGVVQSPRYKIIEKKQPVAFWCNPISGHNTLYWYLQNLGQGPELLIRYENEEAVDDSQLPKDRFSAERLKGVDSTLKIQPAELGDSAVYLCASSLGLAALHYEQYFGPGTRLTVT.

V and J are TRBV6-8 and TRBJ1-1; a possible D gene is TRBD1 (5 bases). Per germline, CDR1 MNHGY and CDR2 SAAAGT. V dropped 7 bases and J dropped 4 bases, with 13 bases sitting between them. There are 13 residues in the CDR3. CDR3 amino acids: CASTRRATTEAFF. The DNA of the CDR3 is TGTGCCAGCACACGCAGGGCGACCACTGAAGCTTTCTTT.

The J gene is TRBJ2-5, the V gene TRBV11-3; D possibly uses TRBD1 or TRBD2 (5 bases each). The V gene lost 7 bases and the J gene lost 5 bases, with 17 bases spanning the gap. Per germline, CDR1 SGHNT and CDR2 YENEEA. The CDR3 extends over 14 amino acids. The CDR3 coding sequence is TGTGCCAGCAAGCGGCAGGGTGGTAGGGAGACCCAGTACTTC. This encodes CASKRQGGRETQYF.

The count of this clone is one. The CDR3 nucleotides are TGTGCCAGCAGTTACTCGGCTCAGGATTACACTGAAGCTTTCTTT. It encodes CASSYSAQDYTEAFF. V and J are TRBV6-8 and TRBJ1-1; D remains unclear. From germline, CDR1 is MNHGY and CDR2 SAAAGT. Trimming shortened V by 0 bases and J by 3 bases, and 11 bases separated the two germline ends. This CDR3 contains 15 residues.

The genes are TRBV11-3 and TRBJ2-3, with D unresolved. The CDR3 spans 16 residues. CDR1 and CDR2 from the germline V gene are SGHNT and YENEEA. V gave up 1 base and J gave up 3 bases, with 14 bases separating them. This CDR3 reads CASSLGPRRETDTQYF. As DNA, the CDR3 is TGTGCCAGCAGCTTAGGTCCGAGAAGGGAAACAGATACGCAGTATTTT.

The gene calls are TRBV11-3 and TRBJ2-7; 7 nucleotides agree with TRBD1. There are 16 residues in the CDR3. Losses at the gene ends were 4 bases for V and 0 bases for J; bases not matched to a gene: 9. From germline, CDR1 is SGHNT and CDR2 YENEEA. Here the CDR3 reads CASSSPKGQISYEQYF. CDR3 nucleotide sequence: TGTGCCAGCAGCTCCCCTAAGGGACAGATCTCCTACGAGCAGTACTTC.

The rearrangement uses TRBV15 and TRBJ2-1; D possibly corresponds to TRBD1 (6 bases). CDR1 is LNHNV, CDR2 YYDKDF, per germline (reference sequence). CDR3 length: 16 amino acids. V shed 0 bases and J shed 8 bases, with 17 bases lying between them. The CDR3 here is CATSREAPGVGDEQFF. The CDR3, as DNA: TGTGCCACCAGCAGAGAAGCACCAGGGGTAGGAGATGAGCAGTTCTTC.

The chain employs TRBV19 and TRBJ2-2; D is possibly TRBD2 (6 bases). Per germline, CDR1 LNHDA and CDR2 SQIVND (reference sequence). Trimming stripped 4 bases from V and 5 bases from J, with 11 bases between. The CDR3 covers 14 residues. The CDR3 DNA reads TGTGCCAGTAGTACCGGAGGGGAAACCGGGGAGCTGTTTTTT. Amino acids: CASSTGGETGELFF.

The chain has TRBV28 and TRBJ2-3; D remains ambiguous. There are 12 residues in the CDR3. Between the trimmed V and J ends, which lost 8 bases and 2 bases, there was a span of 8 bases. Germline CDR1 MDHEN, CDR2 SYDVKM. The CDR3 coding sequence is TGTGCCAGCGGAACCCTCACAGATACGCAGTATTTT. Protein product: CASGTLTDTQYF.

The chain combines TRBV28 with TRBJ2-1, with D perhaps matching TRBD2 (6 bases). V lost 3 bases and J 2 bases, leaving 17 bases between the germline ends. The germline gives CDR1 MDHEN, CDR2 SYDVKM. The CDR3 is 17 residues long. CDR3 bases: TGTGCCAGCAGTTTTTCGCCTGGGACTCGGCCCTACAATGAGCAGTTCTTC. It yields the protein CASSFSPGTRPYNEQFF.

This chain uses TRBV7-1 with TRBJ2-5, with 7 nucleotides matching TRBD1. TRBV7-1 has ORF status, its function being uncertain. The CDR3 runs 16 residues. V dropped 4 bases and J dropped 3; count of bases not matched to a gene: 11. The CDR3 protein is CASSLQGQGGKETQYF. The CDR3, as DNA: TGTGCCAGCAGCTTACAGGGGCAGGGTGGGAAAGAGACCCAGTACTTC.

CDR3 sequence (DNA): TGTGCCAGCAGCACGAGGGACGGAGGACATGGCTACACCTTC. Residues: CASSTRDGGHGYTF. The rearrangement uses TRBV11-3 and TRBJ1-2, with a possible D match to TRBD1 (5 bases). The V gene lost 5 bases and the J gene lost 6 bases, with 16 bases spanning the gap. Germline values: CDR1 SGHNT, CDR2 YENEEA. The CDR3 runs 14 residues.